The sample holds many counts of the clone carrying this T cell receptor (beta chain). What it recognizes is unknown. Quantitative 5'-RACE with molecular barcodes was used to make the TCR beta libraries. From the 5' RACE reads, TCRdb called clonotypes with MiXCR, one entry per CDR3 protein. The table has about 330,000 distinct CDR3 sequences, roughly 8% seen once; the top ten hold roughly 15%. CDR1 and CDR2 (germline): SEHNR, FQNEAQ (reference sequence). Trimming shortened V by 3 bases and J by 6 bases, and 12 bases separated the two germline ends. The CDR3 consists of 14 residues. This record belongs to a study of CD8 T cells in ankylosing spondylitis. Study-level points and caveats: Reports say disease-linked clones showed up significantly more in matched ankylosing spondylitis synovial fluid. Past studies reported some motif variants in reactive arthritis synovial fluid and blood. For ankylosing spondylitis blood, a TCR beta motif of fewer than 10 highly homologous variants appeared characteristic.

The chain joins TRBV7-9 to TRBJ2-1; no reliable D call. The clonotype was recovered from a male donor with ankylosing spondylitis. Sequenced sample: blood, either unsorted or a sorted T cell fraction (not recorded which). CDR3 nucleotide sequence: TGTGCCAGCAGCTTTCAGGACGACCTCAATGAGCAGTTCTTC. Translation: CASSFQDDLNEQFF. The variable domain in full, with the rest retrieved from reference TRBV7-9 and TRBJ2-1, is DTGVSQNPRHKITKRGQNVTFRCDPISEHNRLYWYRQTLGQGPEFLTYFQNEAQLEKSRLLSDRFSAERPKGSFSTLEIQRTEQGDSAMYLCASSFQDDLNEQFFGPGTRLTVL.